The entry that follows covers one TCR beta chain sequence. This record belongs to a study of T cell responses to AZD1222 COVID-19 vaccine. The V and J ends lost 1 base and 1 base, in that order; junction bases with no gene match: 6. From germline, CDR1 is MGHRA and CDR2 YSYEKL. The length of the CDR3 is 17 residues. The table came from immunoSEQ multiplex PCR; TCRdb's copy has only in-frame clones and leaves some out. The table has more than 85,000 clones, 70% to 90% seen once. The TCR comes from an adult who received the AZD1222 COVID-19 vaccine. This chain connects TRBV4-1 to TRBJ1-4, with 7 bases that match TRBD1. The material sequenced was peripheral blood, taken 28 days after the second AZD1222 dose. As DNA, the CDR3 is TGCGCCAGCAGCCAAGGGGCCAGGGGGTTAACTAATGAAAAACTGTTTTTT. It specifies CASSQGARGLTNEKLFF.